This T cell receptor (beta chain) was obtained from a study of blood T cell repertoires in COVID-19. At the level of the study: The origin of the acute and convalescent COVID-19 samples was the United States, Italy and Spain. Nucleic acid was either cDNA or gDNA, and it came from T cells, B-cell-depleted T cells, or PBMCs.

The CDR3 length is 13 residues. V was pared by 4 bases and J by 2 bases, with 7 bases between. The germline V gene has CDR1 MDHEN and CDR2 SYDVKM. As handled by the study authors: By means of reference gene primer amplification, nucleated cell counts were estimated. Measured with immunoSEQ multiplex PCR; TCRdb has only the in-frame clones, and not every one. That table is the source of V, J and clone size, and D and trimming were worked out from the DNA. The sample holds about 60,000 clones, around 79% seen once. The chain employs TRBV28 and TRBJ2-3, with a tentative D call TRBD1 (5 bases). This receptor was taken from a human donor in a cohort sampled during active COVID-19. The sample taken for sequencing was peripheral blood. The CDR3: CASSSQDTDTQYF. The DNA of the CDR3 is TGTGCCAGCAGTTCACAGGACACAGATACGCAGTATTTT. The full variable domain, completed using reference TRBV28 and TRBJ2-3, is DVKVTQSSRYLVKRTGEKVFLECVQDMDHENMFWYRQDPGLGLRLIYFSYDVKMKEKGDIPEGYSVSREKKERFSLILESASTNQTSMYLCASSSQDTDTQYFGPGTRLTVL.